The 6 T cell receptor beta chains below were found in one sample sequenced in a study of blood T cell repertoires in COVID-19. Assay used: immunoSEQ multiplex PCR; TCRdb lists only in-frame clones, some missing. The sample lists a few hundred thousand clones; about 90% were seen once. The sequencing input was PBMCs or T cells enriched from blood (not recorded which). The receptors derive from a middle-aged man in a cohort exposed to, infected with or recovered from COVID-19 (not recorded which).

V is TRBV5-1 and J is TRBJ1-1; 8 bases align to TRBD1. CDR3 length equals 14 residues. V was clipped by 3 bases and J by 1 base; unmatched bases: 2. Germline V lookup: CDR1 SGHRS, CDR2 YFSETQ. CDR3 DNA: TGCGCCAGCAGCTGGGGACAGGCGAACACTGAAGCTTTCTTT. Residues: CASSWGQANTEAFF.

The rearrangement joins TRBV4-2 to TRBJ1-5; TRBD1 matches 7 bases. Germline-derived CDR1 and CDR2 are LGHNA and YNFKEQ. CDR3 length: 15 amino acids. V was pared by 1 base and J by 10 bases, with 10 bases of the junction left unmatched. This chain's CDR3 is CASSQGIGGLGPQHF. DNA for the CDR3: TGTGCCAGCAGCCAAGGAATAGGGGGCTTAGGACCCCAGCATTTT.

The chain combines TRBV3-1 (or the pseudogene TRBV3-2) with TRBJ2-1; 7 nucleotides line up with TRBD2. CDR1 is LGHDT and CDR2 is YNNKEL in the germline V gene (reference sequence). The CDR3 is 15 amino acids. V was pared by 2 bases and J by 3 bases, with 4 bases of the junction left unmatched. CDR3 sequence: CASSQSGDYYNEQFF. CDR3 bases: TGTGCCAGCAGCCAAAGTGGGGACTACTACAATGAGCAGTTCTTC.

The rearrangement links TRBV7-9 to TRBJ2-1; 7 bases match TRBD2. This CDR3 spans 14 amino acids. V lost 5 bases, J lost 2 bases, and 3 bases stayed unmatched. The germline CDR1 and CDR2 sequences are SEHNR and FQNEAQ (reference sequence). The CDR3, as DNA: TGTGCCAGCAGCCCAGGGAGGGCCTACAATGAGCAGTTCTTC. Translation gives CASSPGRAYNEQFF.

The V call is TRBV7-8, the J call TRBJ2-7, with 9 bases lining up with TRBD2. The CDR3 has 17 amino acids. The germline gives CDR1 SGHVS, CDR2 FQNEAQ. With 2 bases clipped from V and 5 bases from J, the junction kept 13 bases outside the gene matches. CDR3 sequence (DNA): TGTGCCAGCAGCTTAAGGGGGGGGACTAGCTTTTTAGACGAGCAGTACTTC. It encodes CASSLRGGTSFLDEQYF.

The chain uses TRBV7-2 and TRBJ2-4; 10 nucleotides align to TRBD1. This CDR3 spans 19 amino acids. Looked up from germline, CDR1 is SGHTA and CDR2 is FQGNSA. The V segment lost 5 bases and the J segment 2 bases; nucleotides outside the gene matches: 15. CDR3 loop: CASSTSGTGADGTKNIQYF. The CDR3 DNA reads TGTGCCAGCAGCACATCCGGGACAGGGGCGGACGGAACCAAAAACATTCAGTACTTC.